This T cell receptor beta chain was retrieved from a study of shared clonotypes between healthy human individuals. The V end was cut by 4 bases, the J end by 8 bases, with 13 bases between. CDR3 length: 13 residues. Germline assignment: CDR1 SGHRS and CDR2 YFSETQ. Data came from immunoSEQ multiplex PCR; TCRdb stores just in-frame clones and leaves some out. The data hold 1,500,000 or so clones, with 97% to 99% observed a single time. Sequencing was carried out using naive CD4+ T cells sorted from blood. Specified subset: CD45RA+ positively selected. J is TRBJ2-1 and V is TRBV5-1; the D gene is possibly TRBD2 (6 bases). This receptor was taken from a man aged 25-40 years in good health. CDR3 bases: TGCGCCAGCAGCCCGGGACTTCCTGATGAGCAGTTCTTC. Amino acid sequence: CASSPGLPDEQFF.